This paragraph covers one TCR beta chain sequence. What it binds is unknown. The data were taken from a study of cytomegalovirus exposure and HLA in healthy donors. Study-wide results and caveats: On later analysis, the bulk of CMV-associated TCR beta chains appeared to be HLA-restricted.

In the PCR, 60 Vbeta and 13 Jbeta primers were used. Repertoires were generated with immunoSEQ multiplex PCR, while TCRdb's copy carries only in-frame clones and drops some. The sample contains 70,000 to 90,000 clones, 65% to 75% of which appear only once. The CDR3 is 14 residues long. CDR1 and CDR2 (germline): SGDLS, YYNGEE. With 4 bases removed from V and 6 bases from J, the gap between germline ends came to 15 bases. Sequenced input: PBMCs. This receptor was obtained from a man aged 55-75 years in good health and CMV-seronegative. The V gene is TRBV9, the J gene TRBJ2-3; the D gene is possibly TRBD2 (6 bases). CDR3 amino acids: CASSPGLLGDTQYF. In DNA, the CDR3 is TGTGCCAGCAGCCCGGGACTGCTGGGGGATACGCAGTATTTT.